This T cell receptor beta chain derives from a study of T cells in Graves' hyperthyroidism and ophthalmopathy (dated by TCRdb to between 2018 and 2021). In the study overall: Peripheral blood was collected at initial diagnosis, before any treatment. TCR V-J signatures able to tell the groups apart were searched for in a discovery cohort of some 100 patients, of whom fewer than 45 had Graves' ophthalmopathy and 55 to 60 had stable Graves' hyperthyroidism. Prospective prediction of ophthalmopathy was tested in an independent validation cohort consisting of 18 hyperthyroidism patients and some 16 patients who later progressed to ophthalmopathy. The 100 or so discovery patients were divided at random into training and test sets in a 7:3 ratio. The study also compared thyroid tissue and blood T-cell repertoires from about six Graves' hyperthyroidism patients. Following sampling, methimazole starting at 30 mg daily was given to hyperthyroidism patients, and high-dose intravenous methylprednisolone was given to ophthalmopathy patients. The paper describes TCR Vbeta CDR3 sequencing of 120 to 150 peripheral blood samples, made up of about 40 ophthalmopathy patients, more than 70 hyperthyroidism patients and roughly 17 progressor patients.

Taken from cysteine to phenylalanine, the CDR3 has 14 residues. Solely the CDR3 DNA is kept, with 42 bases framed from the first base. The germline V gene encodes CDR1 MNHEY and CDR2 SVGAGI. Trimming removed 0 bases from V and 6 bases from J, leaving 9 bases between the germline ends. At least ten counts were recorded for this clonotype. No cognate antigen has been identified for it. No per-base quality is available; no much larger clone lies one base away. Hyperthyroidism patients were newly diagnosed, with disease duration under 2 months, and aged 18 to 65 years. Patients with uncontrolled infections, other autoimmune diseases, pregnancy or lactation were excluded. Diagnoses were established on the basis of clinical symptoms, serum thyroxine and TRAb, thyroid ultrasound, and orbital computed tomography. Blood from progressor patients was collected at the time of first diagnosis with hyperthyroidism, before any ophthalmopathy symptoms had appeared. PBMCs were isolated from more than 9 ml of fresh peripheral blood by Ficoll-Paque density gradient centrifugation. Progressor patients were defined as those initially diagnosed with Graves' hyperthyroidism in whom ophthalmopathy developed during follow-up. Total RNA was extracted with Trizol reagent, and quality was checked on an Agilent 2100 Bioanalyzer.

What the authors observed across the whole study: In validation, progression to ophthalmopathy was predicted by the model with 65% to 71% sensitivity and nearly 75% specificity, a median of approximately 7.1 months before onset. No statistical method was used to set the sample size in advance, and investigators knew the group allocation. Most expanded thyroid clonotypes (frequency above 0.001) were also detected in blood, suggesting blood repertoires may reflect thyroid immune responses. Ophthalmopathy was separated from stable hyperthyroidism by a 13 V-J signature model, with approximately 86% sensitivity and about 81% specificity obtained in cross-validation and 80%/75% obtained in testing.

TCR beta CDR3 regions were amplified from RNA transcripts. For the first round of RT-PCR on the TCR CDR3, the HTBI primer set was used together with the Qiagen OneStep RT-PCR kit. Libraries were constructed in a second round of multiplex PCR, after which size selection and purification were carried out. Paired-end sequencing of the libraries was performed with 100 bp reads on an Illumina HiSeq2000. The original pipeline was this. SOAPnuke was used to process the raw data, with reads discarded if the reads contained adapters or uncalled bases, had a mean Phred below 15, or lacked an exact constant-primer or identifier match. COPE v1.2.5 was used to merge the high-quality paired reads, and each unique nucleotide sequence was defined as a clonotype. Clonotypes were aligned to IMGT TRBV, TRBD and TRBJ reference segments using MiTCR v1.1. The analysis included only V-J combinations with a frequency above 0.0001, which together covered roughly 99% of the repertoires. The TCS score was defined as the ratio of F50 (clonal expansion) to E x V (chaos), calculated using BLOSUM62-based TCRdist between CDR3 peptides within each V-J. Welch's t-statistics and random forest reduced 500 to 550 V-J features to 13, which were used in a naive Bayes classifier (R e1071). TCRdb reanalyzed the raw reads on its own, using fastp at Q25 for trimming and MiXCR for clone calling, and kept in-frame beta chains. When rows share a CDR3 protein, they turn into one entry using the most common DNA and genes. TCRdb, not the original authors, processed these V and J calls. Across this sample there are under 300,000 distinct CDR3 sequences, with 10% to 15% seen only once. The ten largest make up almost 8% of the sample.

Material for sequencing was blood. The sequence joins TRBV6-5 to TRBJ1-5, with the D gene not confidently named. The receptor comes from a woman aged 25 to 45 with Graves' hyperthyroidism that later progressed to Graves' ophthalmopathy. The sequenced DNA: TGTGCCAGCAGTTACTCCCGGGTCCCTCAGCCCCAGCATTTT. It encodes CASSYSRVPQPQHF.